This section outlines one TCR beta chain sequence together with its context. This sequence may be a read error, since a much larger clone differs from it by one base. Deletions cut 5 bases from V and 4 bases from J, with 8 bases between. This CDR3 has 13 amino acids. In germline, CDR1 is SEHNR, CDR2 FQNEAQ (reference sequence). The data originate from a study of cytotoxic CD8 clonotypes in ibrutinib-treated CLL. Assay used: immunoSEQ multiplex PCR; TCRdb lists only in-frame clones, some missing. Among about 140,000 clones listed, 75% to 80% were seen once. The material was PBMCs, obtained after 24 months of ibrutinib treatment. The genes are TRBV7-9 and TRBJ2-2; D is perhaps TRBD1 (6 bases). This sequence originates from a human donor with chronic lymphocytic leukemia. The CDR3 protein is CASSHRATGELFF. As DNA, the CDR3 is TGTGCCAGCAGCCACAGGGCCACCGGGGAGCTGTTTTTT.